This entry features one T cell receptor beta chain sequence. Its antigen remains undetermined. Within one base of it there is no much larger clone, and no base qualities were kept. The record originates from a study of cytomegalovirus exposure and HLA in healthy donors (dated by TCRdb to about 2017). A note on the overall study: A later analysis indicated that the 120 or so validation repertoires were generated on the platform also employed for the 700 or so repertoires of the first cohort. The study aimed to test whether cataloging public T cell receptors could reveal signatures of past pathogen exposure. High-throughput TCR immunosequencing, statistical association of individual TCRs with disease status, and machine learning were combined to predict cytomegalovirus infection status. A separate validation cohort of roughly 130 different subjects was used in addition to the approximately 700-subject first cohort.

Its CDR3 holds 13 amino acids, cysteine through phenylalanine. The kept DNA is CDR3 alone, 39 bases in frame from the first base. The CDR1 and CDR2 encoded by the germline V gene are SGHAT and FQNNGV. The junction carries 8 bases between V and J, which are trimmed by 5 bases and 4 bases respectively. General study outcomes and caveats: A total of fewer than 200 TCR beta chains were listed by the study as associated with cytomegalovirus. In vitro tests confirmed that three of the cytomegalovirus-associated TCR beta chains recognize cytomegalovirus antigens. The validation cohort had no HLA typing available for a later analysis, so co-occurrence within that cohort was assessed over all 120 or so repertoires. The authors suggested that the approach could potentially be extended to other disease states and immunological phenotypes. The classifier was reported to diagnose cytomegalovirus status with high specificity and sensitivity in both the original and validation cohorts. In a later analysis, TCRs clustered in the first cohort were found to also tend to co-occur in the approximately 110 validation repertoires, with about 94% of cluster scores above 0. Most TCR sequences were observed very rarely across donors, whereas some public TCRs were present in many individuals.

Libraries were made using the immunoSEQ multiplex PCR assay. From the authors' description of their analysis: A statistical classification framework was developed to diagnose cytomegalovirus status using the catalog of TCR beta chain sequences. TCRdb carries this immuneACCESS record with in-frame sequences only. Its versions omit some clonotypes, under half of them owing to an unresolved V gene in the studies checked, with the rest unexplained. That table supplies the V and J calls and clone size; D and trimming were determined from the DNA. The sample profile shows approximately 270,000 clones; roughly nine tenths of them were found once. In total, the top ten clones hold approximately 12% of the sample. Donors formed part of the validation cohort, which comprised about 130 subjects and was distinct from the first cohort of 550 to 850 subjects.

Sequencing was done on a sample of PBMCs. The chain couples TRBV11-2 to TRBJ2-2, and possibly TRBD2, on 6 matching bases. This clonotype originated in a man aged 18 to 29 in good health and CMV-seropositive. In nucleotides, the sequence is TGTGCCAGCAGCGGGACTGTCACCGGGGAGCTGTTTTTT. Its protein product is CASSGTVTGELFF.